Below are 23 T cell receptor beta chains sequenced from a single sample in a study of T cell responses to AZD1222 COVID-19 vaccine. Sequenced by immunoSEQ multiplex PCR; TCRdb stores in-frame clones only, minus some. The data contain approximately 67,000 clones, 80% to 90% of them singletons. Sequences were derived from peripheral blood, sampled 28 days after the second AZD1222 dose. The receptors stem from an adult who received the AZD1222 COVID-19 vaccine.

This clone was counted a few times. The chain recombines TRBV7-8 with TRBJ1-3, with 10 bases lining up with TRBD1. The CDR3 contains 16 residues. V shed 5 bases, J shed 2 bases, and the junction held 6 bases outside the gene matches. Germline CDR1 is SGHVS and CDR2 is FQNEAQ. The CDR3 here is CASSDPGQGTGNTIYF. The CDR3 nucleotides are TGTGCCAGCAGCGATCCGGGACAGGGGACTGGAAACACCATATATTTT.

This clone is a singleton in its sample. This chain uses TRBV6-5 with TRBJ1-5; 8 bases agree with TRBD1. Germline CDR1 reads MNHEY; CDR2 reads SVGAGI. V was clipped by 4 bases and J by 4 bases; unmatched bases: 3. The CDR3 contains 14 residues. The CDR3 reads CASSFRTGNQPQHF. In nucleotides, the CDR3 is TGTGCCAGCAGTTTTCGGACAGGGAATCAGCCCCAGCATTTT.

The CDR3 is CASSLLVFGTQYF. DNA of the CDR3: TGTGCCAGCAGCCTACTAGTCTTCGGGACCCAGTACTTC. This chain connects TRBV6-5 to TRBJ2-5; a possible D gene is TRBD2 (5 bases). The CDR3 loop spans 13 amino acids. The V end lost 6 bases, the J end lost 7 bases, and 15 bases lay between the germline ends. Germline CDR1 MNHEY, CDR2 SVGAGI.

CDR3 sequence reads: CASSYQQGEAFF. CDR3 sequence (DNA): TGTGCCAGCAGTTACCAACAGGGTGAAGCTTTCTTT. The chain links TRBV6-5 to TRBJ1-1, with D possibly being TRBD1 (6 bases). This CDR3 is built from 12 residues. V gave up 2 bases and J gave up 7 bases, with 8 bases separating them. Looked up from germline, CDR1 is MNHEY and CDR2 is SVGAGI.

The gene calls are TRBV6-2 or TRBV6-3 and TRBJ1-5; D possibly corresponds to TRBD1 (6 bases). The germline gives CDR1 MNHEY, CDR2 SVGEGT. CDR3 length: 14 residues. V was cut by 0 bases and J by 6 bases, with 9 bases left in between. The CDR3 nucleotides read TGTGCCAGCAGTTACTCAGGGGGGGGTCAGCCCCAGCATTTT. It yields the protein CASSYSGGGQPQHF.

The genes are TRBV19 and TRBJ2-7, with 8 bases fitting TRBD1. CDR1 is LNHDA, CDR2 SQIVND, per germline (reference sequence). After removal of 9 bases from V and 4 bases from J, the junction contained 17 bases not matched to a gene. This CDR3 has 16 amino acids. The CDR3 DNA reads TGTGCCAGGAGCTTCAAATCCCCGGACAGGGAGTACGAGCAGTACTTC. Its translation is CARSFKSPDREYEQYF.

The chain has TRBV19 and TRBJ2-3; TRBD2 might be the D (6 bases). CDR1 is LNHDA and CDR2 is SQIVND in the germline V gene (reference sequence). This CDR3 region has 12 residues. V lost 3 bases, J lost 6 bases, and 7 bases lay in between. This CDR3 reads CASSIGGDTQYF. CDR3 sequence (DNA): TGTGCCAGTAGTATTGGGGGGGATACGCAGTATTTT. The full variable domain, with the rest looked up from reference TRBV19 and TRBJ2-3, is DGGITQSPKYLFRKEGQNVTLSCEQNLNHDAMYWYRQDPGQGLRLIYYSQIVNDFQKGDIAEGYSVSREKKESFPLTVTSAQKNPTAFYLCASSIGGDTQYFGPGTRLTVL.

The chain uses TRBV19 and TRBJ1-3, with TRBD1 matching 8 bases. Trimming took 8 bases from V and 0 from J; bases not matched to a gene: 3. Germline CDR1 reads LNHDA; CDR2 reads SQIVND (reference sequence). The CDR3 loop spans 14 amino acids. The CDR3 loop reads CASGTGNSGNTIYF. The CDR3 DNA sequence: TGTGCCAGTGGGACAGGAAACTCTGGAAACACCATATATTTT.

The table lists this clone with a count of one. The rearrangement links TRBV10-1 to TRBJ1-1; D unresolved. The V gene's germline CDR1 is WNHNN and CDR2 SYGVQD (reference sequence). Trimming cost V 0 bases and J 4 bases, with 6 bases left between them. The CDR3 has 13 residues. The CDR3 reads CASSESPTTEAFF. The CDR3 nucleotides are TGCGCCAGCAGTGAGTCTCCGACCACTGAAGCTTTCTTT.

This sequence joins TRBV19 and TRBJ1-5, with no clear D. The CDR3 length is 13 residues. The V end lost 10 bases, the J end lost 0 bases, and 10 bases lay between the germline ends. Germline-derived CDR1 and CDR2 are LNHDA and SQIVND (reference sequence). The CDR3 bases are TGTGCCACCCACGCCAGTAGCAATCAGCCCCAGCATTTT. It specifies CATHASSNQPQHF. The full variable domain, rest sourced from reference TRBV19 and TRBJ1-5, is DGGITQSPKYLFRKEGQNVTLSCEQNLNHDAMYWYRQDPGQGLRLIYYSQIVNDFQKGDIAEGYSVSREKKESFPLTVTSAQKNPTAFYLCATHASSNQPQHFGDGTRLSIL.

J is TRBJ2-3 and V is TRBV27, with 7 bases matching TRBD2. This CDR3 is 14 amino acids long. V lost 5 bases to trimming and J lost 4 bases; unmatched junction nucleotides: 6. Germline assignment: CDR1 MNHEY and CDR2 SMNVEV (reference sequence). The CDR3 spells CASSLRGDADTQYF. DNA of the CDR3: TGTGCCAGCAGTCTTCGGGGGGATGCAGATACGCAGTATTTT.

The rearrangement joins TRBV13 to TRBJ2-7, with TRBD1 identical over 8 bases. CDR3 length equals 13 residues. The ends lost 4 bases at V and 5 bases at J; junction bases unmatched: 4. Germline V CDR1 and CDR2: PRHDT, FYEKMQ (reference sequence). In nucleotides, the CDR3 is TGTGCCAGCAGCTCGGACAGGGTCAACGAGCAGTACTTC. Translation: CASSSDRVNEQYF.

The V and J genes are TRBV5-8 and TRBJ2-7; 7 bases are a match to TRBD2. V shed 4 bases, J shed 2 bases, and the junction held 6 bases outside the gene matches. In germline, CDR1 is SGHTS, CDR2 YDEGEE. The CDR3 extends over 14 amino acids. The CDR3 spells CASSIASGTYEQYF. In DNA form, the CDR3 reads TGTGCCAGCAGCATCGCTAGCGGTACCTACGAGCAGTACTTC.

V is TRBV4-3 and J is TRBJ2-3, with 11 bases matching TRBD2. V lost 3 bases to trimming and J lost 4 bases; unmatched junction nucleotides: 6. The V gene's germline CDR1 is LGHNA and CDR2 YSLEER. This CDR3 region has 16 residues. The CDR3 loop reads CASSQAGLADSDTQYF. DNA of the CDR3: TGCGCCAGCAGCCAGGCGGGACTAGCGGACTCAGATACGCAGTATTTT.

J is TRBJ2-3 and V is TRBV5-4; 11 bases map to TRBD2. CDR1 SGHNT and CDR2 YYREEE come from the germline V gene (reference sequence). V lost 4 bases, J lost 1 base, and 5 bases stayed unmatched. The CDR3 extends over 16 amino acids. This chain's CDR3 is CASSVTSGSRTDTQYF. As DNA, the CDR3 is TGTGCCAGCAGCGTAACTAGCGGGAGCCGCACAGATACGCAGTATTTT. Based on the CDR3 plus reference TRBV5-4 and TRBJ2-3, the full variable domain is ETGVTQSPTHLIKTRGQQVTLRCSSQSGHNTVSWYQQALGQGPQFIFQYYREEENGRGNFPPRFSGLQFPNYSSELNVNALELDDSALYLCASSVTSGSRTDTQYFGPGTRLTVL.

The chain joins TRBV5-1 to TRBJ2-3, with 7 bases fitting TRBD1. Germline values: CDR1 SGHRS, CDR2 YFSETQ. The CDR3 extends over 14 amino acids. After removal of 4 bases from V and 3 bases from J, the junction contained 5 bases not matched to a gene. The CDR3 DNA sequence: TGCGCCAGCAGCCCGGGACAGATGACAGATACGCAGTATTTT. Its protein product is CASSPGQMTDTQYF.

This chain links TRBV28 with TRBJ1-4; 9 nucleotides line up with TRBD1. This CDR3 region has 14 residues. After removal of 4 bases from V and 6 bases from J, the junction contained 3 bases not matched to a gene. Germline V lookup: CDR1 MDHEN, CDR2 SYDVKM. The CDR3 loop reads CASSYRGLDEKLFF. The CDR3 bases are TGTGCCAGCAGTTACAGGGGGCTCGATGAAAAACTGTTTTTT. Full variable domain (missing parts from reference TRBV28 and TRBJ1-4): DVKVTQSSRYLVKRTGEKVFLECVQDMDHENMFWYRQDPGLGLRLIYFSYDVKMKEKGDIPEGYSVSREKKERFSLILESASTNQTSMYLCASSYRGLDEKLFFGSGTQLSVL.

A word on this clone: Germline and junction disagree at one end, which may indicate a read error. This sample also contains other DNA sequences that code for the same CDR3. The genes are TRBV11-3 and TRBJ2-5; D unclear. Germline CDR1 reads SGHNT; CDR2 reads YENEEA. The CDR3 length is 13 residues. The CDR3 DNA follows: TGTGCTAGCAGCTTAGGCAGCCAAGAGACCCAGTACTTC. Its translation: CASSLGSQETQYF. Full variable domain (remainder filled in from reference TRBV11-3 and TRBJ2-5): EAGVVQSPRYKIIEKKQPVAFWCNPISGHNTLYWYLQNLGQGPELLIRYENEEAVDDSQLPKDRFSAERLKGVDSTLKIQPAELGDSAVYLCASSLGSQETQYFGPGTRLLVL.

A single count supports this clone. The chain uses TRBV30 and TRBJ2-5, with a tentative D call TRBD1 (6 bases). The CDR3 spans 14 residues. Per the germline V gene, CDR1 is GTSNPN and CDR2 is SVGIG (reference sequence). Trimming pared 5 bases from V and 2 bases from J, leaving 15 bases between. The CDR3 loop reads CAWAQGPGQETQYF. CDR3 nucleotides: TGTGCCTGGGCTCAGGGGCCGGGGCAAGAGACCCAGTACTTC.

This chain links TRBV18 with TRBJ1-2; D call uncertain. Trimming pared 2 bases from V and 10 bases from J, leaving 14 bases between. Germline V lookup: CDR1 KGHSH, CDR2 LQKENI. This CDR3 is 13 amino acids long. The CDR3 DNA sequence: TGTGCCAGCTCACCATCTGAGGCGGTTTCCTACACCTTC. Protein sequence: CASSPSEAVSYTF.

This chain joins TRBV28 and TRBJ2-1; tentative D call: TRBD2 (6 bases). CDR3 length: 17 residues. Deletions cut 11 bases from V and 6 bases from J, with 29 bases between. Germline loops: CDR1 MDHEN, CDR2 SYDVKM. The CDR3 nucleotides are TGTGCCTCAATGGAGACTAGAAAAAACTACGCGGGCAATGAGCAGTTCTTC. Protein sequence: CASMETRKNYAGNEQFF. The full variable domain, rest sourced from reference TRBV28 and TRBJ2-1, is DVKVTQSSRYLVKRTGEKVFLECVQDMDHENMFWYRQDPGLGLRLIYFSYDVKMKEKGDIPEGYSVSREKKERFSLILESASTNQTSMYLCASMETRKNYAGNEQFFGPGTRLTVL.

This sequence joins TRBV7-9 and TRBJ1-4; D remains unclear. V was pared by 4 bases and J by 5 bases, with 8 bases between. The CDR3 loop spans 13 amino acids. The germline V gene encodes CDR1 SEHNR and CDR2 FQNEAQ (reference sequence). CDR3 in DNA: TGTGCCAGCAGCTCGACGGTGAATGAAAAACTGTTTTTT. This sequence encodes CASSSTVNEKLFF.

The genes are TRBV5-6 and TRBJ2-7, with D possibly TRBD1 on 5 matching bases. CDR1 is SGHDT, CDR2 YYEEEE, per germline. This CDR3 spans 15 amino acids. The V and J ends lost 2 bases and 2 bases respectively, with 14 bases between them. Here the CDR3 DNA reads TGTGCCAGCAGCTTAATCACAAGACAGACCTACGAGCAGTACTTC. It yields the protein CASSLITRQTYEQYF.